This entry lists 25 T cell receptor beta chains sequenced from one sample in a study of memory CD4+ T cells and cytomegalovirus serostatus. TCRdb keeps only in-frame clones here, not all; method: immunoSEQ multiplex PCR. The sample lists tens of thousands of clones, over 65% occurring once. The sort gate was single viable CD3+CD4+CD8-CD45RO+ cells for memory CD4+ T cells. Material for sequencing was memory CD4+ T cells from blood. The receptors stem from an adult in good health and CMV-seropositive.

This clone was observed a few times. The chain's CDR3 is CASSLGGPWGVETQYF. CDR3 sequence (DNA): TGTGCCAGCAGCTTAGGAGGGCCTTGGGGTGTGGAGACCCAGTACTTC. V usage is TRBV7-9 and J usage is TRBJ2-5, with a weak D call TRBD2 (5 bases). V gave up 1 base and J gave up 5 bases, with 17 bases separating them. Germline V gene lookup returns CDR1 SEHNR and CDR2 FQNEAQ (reference sequence). CDR3 size: 16 residues. Full variable domain (rest looked up from reference TRBV7-9 and TRBJ2-5): DTGVSQNPRHKITKRGQNVTFRCDPISEHNRLYWYRQTLGQGPEFLTYFQNEAQLEKSRLLSDRFSAERPKGSFSTLEIQRTEQGDSAMYLCASSLGGPWGVETQYFGPGTRLLVL.

The chain couples TRBV13 to TRBJ2-5; D gene uncertain. Trimming removed 1 base from V and 3 bases from J, with 0 bases in between. The CDR3 has 11 amino acids. Germline V lookup: CDR1 PRHDT, CDR2 FYEKMQ (reference sequence). The CDR3 sequence is CASSLEETQYF. The DNA for the CDR3 is TGTGCCAGCAGCTTAGAAGAGACCCAGTACTTC.

This clone appeared a single time. This rearrangement joins TRBV7-2 to TRBJ2-5; D call uncertain. Trimming removed 5 bases from V and 5 bases from J, with 12 bases in between. The germline V gene has CDR1 SGHTA and CDR2 FQGNSA. This CDR3 is 13 amino acids long. DNA of the CDR3: TGTGCCAGCAGCCGGATTATTTTGGAGACCCAGTACTTC. Translated: CASSRIILETQYF.

This chain uses TRBV4-3 with TRBJ2-5; perhaps TRBD1 as D (7 bases). The germline gives CDR1 LGHNA, CDR2 YSLEER. The CDR3 covers 16 residues. Trimming pared 0 bases from V and 5 bases from J, leaving 16 bases between. The CDR3 nucleotides read TGCGCCAGCAGCCAAGACACGGCAGGGGGGTCGGAGACCCAGTACTTC. This translates into CASSQDTAGGSETQYF.

J is TRBJ2-7 and V is TRBV18; TRBD1 aligns across 9 bases. This CDR3 contains 13 residues. Unmatched junction bases numbered 8, after V lost 6 bases and J lost 8 bases. Germline CDR1 reads KGHSH; CDR2 reads LQKENI. CDR3 DNA sequence: TGTGCCAGCTCCCAGGACAGGGGTCCTCAGCAGTACGTC. Translated: CASSQDRGPQQYV.

The rearrangement joins TRBV30 to TRBJ2-1, with D tentatively TRBD1 (6 bases). V was trimmed by 2 bases and J by 6 bases, leaving 8 bases between them. The CDR3 extends over 12 amino acids. The germline V gene encodes CDR1 GTSNPN and CDR2 SVGIG (reference sequence). This CDR3 is CAWSLQGNEQFF. In DNA, the CDR3 is TGTGCCTGGAGTCTACAGGGCAATGAGCAGTTCTTC.

Note on this clone: Other nucleotide sequences in the sample specify the same CDR3. The rearrangement uses TRBV5-4 and TRBJ1-2; no clear D. Germline assignment: CDR1 SGHNT and CDR2 YYREEE (reference sequence). V was shortened by 2 bases and J by 2 bases, with 7 bases between the two germline ends. This CDR3 has 13 residues. Here the CDR3 DNA reads TGTGCCAGCAGCTTTGACGGGAACTATGGCTACACCTTC. Translation: CASSFDGNYGYTF. Full variable domain (rest looked up from reference TRBV5-4 and TRBJ1-2): ETGVTQSPTHLIKTRGQQVTLRCSSQSGHNTVSWYQQALGQGPQFIFQYYREEENGRGNFPPRFSGLQFPNYSSELNVNALELDDSALYLCASSFDGNYGYTFGSGTRLTVV.

This clone was found a few times. This chain uses TRBV7-2 with TRBJ1-1; tentatively, D is TRBD1 (5 bases). The CDR3 has 15 residues. The germline V gene encodes CDR1 SGHTA and CDR2 FQGNSA. V shed 4 bases and J shed 1 base, with 13 bases lying between them. CDR3 sequence reads: CASSSVGTANTEAFF. In nucleotides, the CDR3 is TGTGCCAGCAGCTCCGTCGGGACCGCGAACACTGAAGCTTTCTTT. Using reference TRBV7-2 and TRBJ1-1 for the parts outside the CDR3, the full variable domain is GAGVSQSPSNKVTEKGKDVELRCDPISGHTALYWYRQSLGQGLEFLIYFQGNSAPDKSGLPSDRFSAERTGGSVSTLTIQRTQQEDSAVYLCASSSVGTANTEAFFGQGTRLTVV.

The chain is built from TRBV7-6 and TRBJ2-6; D is perhaps TRBD1 (5 bases). The CDR3 length is 19 residues. Trimming removed 3 bases at V and 0 bases at J, with 18 bases between. Germline-derived CDR1 and CDR2 are SGHVS and FNYEAQ. The CDR3 here is CASSLGWGQGTSGANVLTF. CDR3 coding DNA: TGTGCCAGCAGCTTGGGGTGGGGCCAGGGCACCTCTGGGGCCAACGTCCTGACTTTC.

V gene TRBV29-1 combines with J gene TRBJ2-3; D remains unclear. V gave up 5 bases and J gave up 4 bases, with 10 bases separating them. Germline V CDR1 and CDR2: SQVTM, ANQGSEA. The CDR3 loop spans 12 amino acids. CDR3 loop: CSVFVGPDTQYF. CDR3 coding DNA: TGCAGCGTTTTTGTAGGTCCAGATACGCAGTATTTT.

The CDR3 DNA is TGTGCCAGCAGTGAGGTCGGGGGGAGTGGCTACACCTTC. Amino acid sequence: CASSEVGGSGYTF. This chain links TRBV6-1 with TRBJ1-2, with D maybe TRBD1 (5 bases). The V end was cut by 3 bases, the J end by 7 bases, with 12 bases between. CDR1 and CDR2 (germline): MNHNS, SASEGT. The CDR3 is 13 residues long.

The rearrangement links TRBV18 to TRBJ1-5, with 8 bases that match TRBD1. The CDR3 is 15 residues long. The V gene's germline CDR1 is KGHSH and CDR2 LQKENI. J gave up 0 bases and V 5 bases, and 3 bases lay outside the gene matches. The CDR3 nucleotides are TGTGCCAGCTCAACCGGGACAGGTAGCAATCAGCCCCAGCATTTT. Amino acid sequence: CASSTGTGSNQPQHF. Drawing the rest from reference TRBV18 and TRBJ1-5, the complete variable domain is NAGVMQNPRHLVRRRGQEARLRCSPMKGHSHVYWYRQLPEEGLKFMVYLQKENIIDESGMPKERFSAEFPKEGPSILRIQQVVRGDSAAYFCASSTGTGSNQPQHFGDGTRLSIL.

The chain links TRBV30 to TRBJ2-6; 8 bases fit TRBD1. This CDR3 region has 17 residues. The germline gives CDR1 GTSNPN, CDR2 SVGIG (reference sequence). V shed 2 bases, J shed 0 bases, and the junction held 6 bases outside the gene matches. CDR3 amino acids: CAWSIGQGVSGANVLTF. The CDR3, as DNA: TGTGCCTGGAGTATAGGACAGGGTGTCTCTGGGGCCAACGTCCTGACTTTC.

The gene calls are TRBV2 and TRBJ1-1; D might be TRBD1 (6 bases). V was cut by 3 bases and J by 2 bases, with 19 bases left in between. This CDR3 is built from 17 residues. CDR1 is SNHLY, CDR2 FYNNEI, per germline. The CDR3 region is CASSEALTGARNTEAFF. The CDR3 coding sequence is TGTGCCAGCAGTGAGGCCCTGACAGGCGCTAGAAACACTGAAGCTTTCTTT.

The chain employs TRBV5-6 and TRBJ1-3, with D perhaps matching TRBD1 (5 bases). CDR3 length: 17 amino acids. The germline V and J ends were trimmed by 1 base and 3 bases, with 17 bases remaining between them. CDR1 and CDR2 (germline): SGHDT, YYEEEE. The DNA for the CDR3 is TGTGCCAGCAGCTTGCTACCTAACGGGACCTTTGGAAACACCATATATTTT. This translates into CASSLLPNGTFGNTIYF.

This chain links TRBV10-3 with TRBJ2-5; D may be TRBD2 (7 bases). There are 12 residues in the CDR3. The germline V gene has CDR1 ENHRY and CDR2 SYGVKD. V shed 8 bases and J shed 1 base, with 8 bases lying between them. CDR3: CAIGGAQETQYF. The CDR3 DNA follows: TGTGCCATCGGGGGGGCCCAAGAGACCCAGTACTTC.

DNA of the CDR3: TGTGCCAGCAGCAATTGGGGGCGCGGGAGCACCTACGAGCAGTACGTC. This codes for CASSNWGRGSTYEQYV. The rearrangement links TRBV11-2 to TRBJ2-7; TRBD2 might be the D (7 bases). The CDR3 consists of 16 residues. Trimming cost V 5 bases and J 2 bases, with 19 bases left between them. Germline CDR1 reads SGHAT; CDR2 reads FQNNGV.

This rearrangement joins TRBV7-2 to TRBJ1-4; 7 nucleotides agree with TRBD1. The trim removed 3 bases at V and 7 bases at J, leaving 5 bases unmatched. There are 14 residues in the CDR3. Germline V gene data show CDR1 as SGHTA and CDR2 as FQGNSA. DNA of the CDR3: TGTGCCAGCAGCTTTGACAGGGATAGTGAAAAACTGTTTTTT. It codes for CASSFDRDSEKLFF.

This chain links TRBV25-1 with TRBJ2-5, with 9 bases fitting TRBD1. The V gene's germline CDR1 is MGHDK and CDR2 SYGVNS. Trimming removed 8 bases from V and 7 bases from J; junction bases left unmatched: 20. The CDR3 is 17 amino acids. The CDR3 region is CASSPSLGDRVTATQYF. The DNA for the CDR3 is TGTGCCAGCTCTCCCTCATTAGGGGACAGGGTTACGGCGACCCAGTACTTC.

The rearrangement links TRBV27 to TRBJ1-1, with 10 bases lining up with TRBD1. V dropped 5 bases and J dropped 4; count of bases not matched to a gene: 4. This CDR3 is built from 14 residues. In germline, CDR1 is MNHEY, CDR2 SMNVEV (reference sequence). The CDR3 DNA reads as TGTGCCAGCAGTAAGGACAGGGGGATCACTGAAGCTTTCTTT. The encoded protein is CASSKDRGITEAFF.

V usage is TRBV7-2 and J usage is TRBJ2-3; D gene uncertain. The germline CDR1 and CDR2 sequences are SGHTA and FQGNSA. This CDR3 has 15 amino acids. The V gene lost 5 bases and the J gene lost 10 bases, with 22 bases spanning the gap. The DNA of the CDR3 is TGTGCCAGCAGCCGTGATCGCCAAACACCGGCGGCGCAGTATTTT. This encodes CASSRDRQTPAAQYF.

The chain employs TRBV27 and TRBJ1-4; possible D gene TRBD1, 5 bases. CDR1 MNHEY and CDR2 SMNVEV come from the germline V gene (reference sequence). The V end lost 3 bases, the J end lost 5 bases, and 13 bases lay between the germline ends. This CDR3 comprises 15 residues. The CDR3 reads CASSFYGAGNEKLFF. The DNA of the CDR3 is TGTGCCAGCAGTTTTTACGGGGCGGGCAATGAAAAACTGTTTTTT.

The sample holds many counts of this clone. The rearrangement links TRBV4-1 to TRBJ2-7; 12 bases are shared with TRBD2. Germline V gives CDR1 MGHRA, CDR2 YSYEKL. With V trimmed by 4 bases and J by 5 bases, 12 bases remained unmatched. The CDR3 is 17 residues long. This CDR3 reads CASSPYEWTSGNHEQYF. DNA for the CDR3: TGCGCCAGCAGCCCCTACGAATGGACTAGCGGGAACCACGAGCAGTACTTC.

The chain joins TRBV4-3 to TRBJ1-1; D is unresolved. Trimming pared 1 base from V and 13 bases from J, leaving 28 bases between. The CDR3 covers 17 residues. Per the germline V gene, CDR1 is LGHNA and CDR2 is YSLEER. Here the CDR3 reads CASSQGVGNLGGVGDFF. The DNA of the CDR3 is TGCGCCAGCAGCCAAGGTGTGGGGAACCTCGGCGGCGTGGGTGATTTCTTT.

V is TRBV6-6 and J is TRBJ2-1; 8 bases fit TRBD2. The CDR3 contains 14 residues. Germline CDR1 MNHNY, CDR2 SVGAGI (reference sequence). Losses at the gene ends were 6 bases for V and 5 bases for J; bases not matched to a gene: 6. The CDR3 DNA sequence: TGTGCCAGCAGATTACTAGCGGCCCACAATGAGCAGTTCTTC. Translating gives CASRLLAAHNEQFF.